The 20 T cell receptor beta chains given below trace back to one sample, sequenced in a study of T cell changes during pregnancy in multiple sclerosis. The method was immunoSEQ multiplex PCR; TCRdb's version includes in-frame clones alone and lacks a portion of them. Among tens of thousands of clones listed, almost 95% were seen once. The starting material was peripheral blood, obtained in the third trimester of pregnancy. These TCRs come from a female donor in good health, enrolled as a control in a pregnancy study.

The chain links TRBV19 to TRBJ1-5; D uncertain. The germline V gene has CDR1 LNHDA and CDR2 SQIVND (reference sequence). The V and J ends lost 2 bases and 8 bases respectively, with 4 bases between them. The CDR3 runs to 11 residues. CDR3 region: CASSIYKPQHF. CDR3 nucleotide sequence: TGTGCCAGTAGTATATACAAGCCCCAGCATTTT.

V gene TRBV5-5 combines with J gene TRBJ1-5; D is perhaps TRBD1 (5 bases). V lost 3 bases and J 6 bases, leaving 19 bases between the germline ends. Germline V CDR1 and CDR2: SGHKS, YYEKEE (reference sequence). This CDR3 has 16 residues. The CDR3 bases are TGTGCCAGCAGCTCCCGGGGGGGGGTAGTTCCTCAGCCCCAGCATTTT. Protein sequence: CASSSRGGVVPQPQHF.

This sequence joins TRBV11-2 and TRBJ1-2, with a possible D match to TRBD1 (5 bases). Germline CDR1 is SGHAT and CDR2 is FQNNGV. The V and J ends lost 2 bases and 4 bases respectively, with 11 bases between them. CDR3 length: 14 residues. CDR3 nucleotide sequence: TGTGCCAGCAGCTTAAGCGGGGGTCCCTATGGCTACACCTTC. Translating it yields CASSLSGGPYGYTF.

This chain's CDR3 is CASSQGGQGRGNTIYF. CDR3 coding DNA: TGCGCCAGCAGCCAAGGAGGACAGGGGAGAGGAAACACCATATATTTT. The chain couples TRBV4-1 to TRBJ1-3; 9 positions match TRBD1. Germline CDR1 reads MGHRA; CDR2 reads YSYEKL. The CDR3 runs to 16 residues. V gave up 1 base and J gave up 4 bases; unmatched junction bases: 5.

This chain joins TRBV9 and TRBJ2-1; 7 nucleotides line up with TRBD2. V gave up 0 bases and J gave up 11 bases; unmatched junction bases: 2. The CDR3 has 12 residues. The V gene's germline CDR1 is SGDLS and CDR2 YYNGEE. DNA for the CDR3: TGTGCCAGCAGCGTAGAGGGGACTAAGCAGTTCTTC. Translated: CASSVEGTKQFF.

The rearrangement links TRBV4-3 to TRBJ2-7; 9 nucleotides align to TRBD2. V lost 4 bases, J lost 6 bases, and 7 bases stayed unmatched. Germline CDR1 LGHNA, CDR2 YSLEER. This CDR3 is 14 amino acids long. CDR3 DNA sequence: TGCGCCAGCAGCCTAGGGCTAGCGGGACCCGAGCAGTACTTC. This translates into CASSLGLAGPEQYF.

The chain carries TRBV5-1 and TRBJ1-2; possible D gene TRBD1, 5 bases. The V and J ends lost 4 bases and 4 bases respectively, with 11 bases between them. CDR1 and CDR2 (germline): SGHRS, YFSETQ. This CDR3 comprises 13 residues. The CDR3 bases are TGCGCCAGCAGCCTGACAGAGACCTATGGCTACACCTTC. Protein sequence: CASSLTETYGYTF.

This clone was seen a handful of times. This chain uses TRBV14 with TRBJ1-1; D uncertain. This CDR3 has 16 amino acids. The germline V and J ends were trimmed by 0 bases and 0 bases, with 11 bases remaining between them. Per the germline V gene, CDR1 is SGHDN and CDR2 is FVKESK. The CDR3 sequence: CASSQDGEGVNTEAFF. The CDR3 coding sequence is TGTGCCAGCAGCCAAGATGGAGAGGGAGTGAACACTGAAGCTTTCTTT.

The chain is built from TRBV7-9 and TRBJ1-3; 7 nucleotides align to TRBD1. Trimming took 5 bases from V and 0 from J; bases not matched to a gene: 4. CDR1 and CDR2 from the germline V gene are SEHNR and FQNEAQ (reference sequence). The CDR3 loop spans 15 amino acids. In DNA form, the CDR3 reads TGTGCCAGCAGCCCACAGGGGATCTCTGGAAACACCATATATTTT. Translated, it gives CASSPQGISGNTIYF.

In regard to this clone: At the DNA level, this CDR3 is encoded by other sequences in the same sample as well. The chain employs TRBV6-5 and TRBJ2-6, with D possibly being TRBD1 (6 bases). The CDR3 is made up of 16 amino acids. The V gene lost 2 bases and the J gene lost 2 bases, with 10 bases spanning the gap. CDR1 is MNHEY and CDR2 is SVGAGI in the germline V gene. CDR3 bases: TGTGCCAGCAGTTACCTACAGGGAGCTGGGGCCAACGTCCTGACTTTC. Its protein is CASSYLQGAGANVLTF.

This chain links TRBV27 with TRBJ2-7; 11 positions agree with TRBD1. In germline, CDR1 is MNHEY, CDR2 SMNVEV (reference sequence). This CDR3 is 12 amino acids long. V was pared by 5 bases and J by 7 bases, with 1 base of the junction left unmatched. In DNA, the CDR3 is TGTGCCAGCAGTGGGACAGGGGGAGAGCAGTACTTC. Residues: CASSGTGGEQYF.

The V and J genes are TRBV5-1 and TRBJ2-3, with TRBD1 matching 7 bases. J was trimmed by 3 bases and V by 3 bases; bases with no gene match: 4. The CDR3 contains 14 residues. Germline CDR1 SGHRS, CDR2 YFSETQ. As DNA, the CDR3 is TGCGCCAGCAGCTGGGGACAGTGGACAGATACGCAGTATTTT. Protein product: CASSWGQWTDTQYF.

CDR3 coding DNA: TGTGCCAGCAGTCCCCTTGGGCAGGGGGGCACTGAAGCTTTCTTT. Translated: CASSPLGQGGTEAFF. The chain joins TRBV28 to TRBJ1-1, with TRBD1 matching over 7 bases. Germline loops: CDR1 MDHEN, CDR2 SYDVKM. The CDR3 contains 15 residues. V gave up 5 bases and J gave up 4 bases; unmatched junction bases: 10.

This chain joins TRBV2 and TRBJ2-7, with a tentative D call TRBD2 (5 bases). V lost 4 bases and J lost 2, with 12 bases in between. CDR3 size: 14 residues. CDR1 is SNHLY and CDR2 is FYNNEI in the germline V gene. The CDR3 reads CASSGGTSPYEQYF. The CDR3 DNA sequence: TGTGCCAGCAGTGGGGGAACTAGTCCCTACGAGCAGTACTTC.

This chain connects TRBV6-1 to TRBJ2-5; possible D gene TRBD2, 5 bases. Trimming cost V 8 bases and J 1 base, with 14 bases left between them. Germline V gene sequence: CDR1 MNHNS, CDR2 SASEGT. The CDR3 spans 14 residues. CDR3 sequence reads: CASARFGIQETQYF. The CDR3 DNA follows: TGTGCCAGCGCCCGGTTCGGGATCCAAGAGACCCAGTACTTC.

In this sample, this clone turned up a few times. V gene TRBV28 combines with J gene TRBJ1-2, with 8 bases lining up with TRBD1. Germline CDR1 MDHEN, CDR2 SYDVKM. This CDR3 has 14 residues. Unmatched junction bases numbered 4, after V lost 3 bases and J lost 4 bases. In nucleotides, the CDR3 is TGTGCCAGCAGTTTCTATGACAGGGGCTATGGCTACACCTTC. Its protein product is CASSFYDRGYGYTF.

The genes are TRBV27 and TRBJ2-3; possibly TRBD2 for D (6 bases). V dropped 5 bases and J dropped 6 bases, with 18 bases sitting between them. This CDR3 spans 15 amino acids. Germline V lookup: CDR1 MNHEY, CDR2 SMNVEV (reference sequence). DNA of the CDR3: TGTGCCAGCAGTCCTCCGGGACGTCGGGGGGATACGCAGTATTTT. Translation gives CASSPPGRRGDTQYF.

The table lists this clone with a count of one. The V and J genes are TRBV6-1 and TRBJ1-1; no reliable D call. CDR3 length: 14 amino acids. Per germline, CDR1 MNHNS and CDR2 SASEGT. Trimming removed 6 bases from V and 1 base from J, with 12 bases in between. CDR3 amino acids: CASRGSIGNTEAFF. Written as DNA, the CDR3 is TGTGCCAGCAGGGGGAGCATCGGGAACACTGAAGCTTTCTTT.

V usage is TRBV4-2 and J usage is TRBJ2-1; 12 bases map to TRBD2. The V gene end was trimmed by 5 bases and the J gene end by 0 bases; junction bases not matched to a gene: 2. The CDR3 runs 16 residues. Germline V gene sequence: CDR1 LGHNA, CDR2 YNFKEQ. The CDR3 sequence is CASSSGLAGSYNEQFF. DNA of the CDR3: TGTGCCAGCAGCTCGGGACTAGCGGGCTCCTACAATGAGCAGTTCTTC.

The chain is built from TRBV28 and TRBJ1-2, with D maybe TRBD1 (6 bases). The CDR3 is 14 amino acids. The V end lost 1 base, the J end lost 5 bases, and 11 bases lay between the germline ends. The germline gives CDR1 MDHEN, CDR2 SYDVKM. This CDR3 reads CASSLSDRAYGYTF. The CDR3 DNA is TGTGCCAGCAGTTTATCGGACAGAGCTTATGGCTACACCTTC.